A selection of T cell receptor beta chains follows, all from one sample in a study of vaccination effects on CD4 cells after COVID-19. Profiled with immunoSEQ multiplex PCR; TCRdb holds only in-frame clones, not every one. The sample records some 40,000 clones, 65% to 80% being singletons. Their antigen targets remain unknown. The specimen comprised CD4+ T cells from PBMCs cultured without peptide, sampled before COVID-19 vaccination. All receptors derive from a human donor who received a COVID-19 vaccine. Both conserved end residues are part of each CDR3. A D gene is named only where the DNA matches it firmly.

V: TRBV27
J: TRBJ1-1
D: .
CDR3: CASSFSTGRTEAFF

V: TRBV6-1
J: TRBJ2-2
D: TRBD2
CDR3: CASSEAQGLGTVELFF

V: TRBV7-2
J: TRBJ2-5
D: TRBD2
CDR3: CASSFERGDFLITQYF

V: TRBV10-3
J: TRBJ2-4
D: .
CDR3: CAISESGVLAKNIQYF

V: TRBV5-1
J: TRBJ2-3
D: .
CDR3: CASSPDSSTDTQYF

V: TRBV6-2/TRBV6-3
J: TRBJ2-7
D: TRBD2
CDR3: CASSYPPAGGYEQYF

V: TRBV2
J: TRBJ2-3
D: .
CDR3: CASSERRLDVSTDTQYF

V: TRBV27
J: TRBJ1-2
D: TRBD1
CDR3: CASSFRTGGLTNYGYTF

V: TRBV5-4
J: TRBJ2-3
D: TRBD1
CDR3: CASSPRGPSTDTQYF

V: TRBV7-9
J: TRBJ2-3
D: .
CDR3: CASSPPGATRDTQYF

V: TRBV28
J: TRBJ1-2
D: .
CDR3: CASSFGQGSTRGYTF

V: TRBV19
J: TRBJ2-2
D: TRBD2
CDR3: CASSLQAGLAGELFF

V: TRBV5-1
J: TRBJ1-5
D: .
CDR3: CASSQEFNQPQHF

V: TRBV15
J: TRBJ2-3
D: .
CDR3: CATSRDTDTQYF

V: TRBV5-6
J: TRBJ2-7
D: TRBD2
CDR3: CASSLPGGFAYEQYF

V: TRBV6-5
J: TRBJ1-1
D: .
CDR3: CASSYVRADTEAFF

V: TRBV6-4
J: TRBJ1-1
D: TRBD1
CDR3: CASSGPLDRGGSTEAFF

V: TRBV30
J: TRBJ1-1
D: .
CDR3: CAWSRAGEAFF

V: TRBV30
J: TRBJ1-2
D: .
CDR3: CAWTLYYGIFNYGYTF

V: TRBV7-9
J: TRBJ2-2
D: .
CDR3: CASSLRNTGELFF

V: TRBV6-5
J: TRBJ2-5
D: .
CDR3: CASSLTGPQETQYF

V: TRBV12-3/TRBV12-4
J: TRBJ1-2
D: .
CDR3: CASSLARSGYTF

V: TRBV2
J: TRBJ1-1
D: .
CDR3: CARMGDMNTEAFF